This section outlines one T cell receptor beta chain sequence together with its context. The target of this receptor is not known. Base qualities are not provided; no much larger clone lies one nucleotide away. This sample was included in a study of control samples from healthy donors and cancer patients (dated by TCRdb to 2020 to 2022). From cysteine to phenylalanine, the CDR3 is 17 amino acids long. Only the CDR3 portion is preserved as DNA: 51 bases, with reading frame beginning at the first base. V ends up 1 base short and J 5 bases short, with an unmatched junction base count of 10. The germline V gene (reference sequence) provides CDR1 LGHDT and CDR2 YNNKEL. Library preparation used the immunoSEQ multiplex PCR assay. TCRdb mirrors the immuneACCESS table, restricted to in-frame sequences. Some clones are absent from its copies; in checked studies, under half trace to an unresolved V gene, and the reason for the others is unknown. A total of tens of thousands of clones appear in this sample, around 83% of them only once. The top ten clones comprise 20% to 25% of the sample.

The sample was PBMCs. The receptor's source is a woman aged 60 to 75 with lung cancer. In this chain, TRBV3-1 (or the pseudogene TRBV3-2) is recombined with TRBJ1-3, with 8 central nucleotides matching TRBD1. CDR3 loop: CASSQGQGAIIRNTIYF. The DNA sequence follows: TGTGCCAGCAGCCAAGGTCAGGGGGCGATAATCAGAAACACCATATATTTT.